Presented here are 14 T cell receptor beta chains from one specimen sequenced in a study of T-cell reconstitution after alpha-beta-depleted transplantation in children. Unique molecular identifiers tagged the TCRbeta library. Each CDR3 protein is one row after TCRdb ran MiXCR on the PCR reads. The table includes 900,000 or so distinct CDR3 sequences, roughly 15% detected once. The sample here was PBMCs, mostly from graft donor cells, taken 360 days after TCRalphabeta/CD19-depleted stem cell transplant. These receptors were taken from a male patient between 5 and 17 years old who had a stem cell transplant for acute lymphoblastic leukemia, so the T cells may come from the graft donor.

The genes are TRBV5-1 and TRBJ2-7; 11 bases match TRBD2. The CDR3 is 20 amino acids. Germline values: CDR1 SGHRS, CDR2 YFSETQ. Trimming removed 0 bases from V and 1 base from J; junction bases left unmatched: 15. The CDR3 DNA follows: TGCGCCAGCAGCTTGGTTCCCAGTTCTGGCGGGACTAGCGGATCCTACGAGCAGTACTTC. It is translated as CASSLVPSSGGTSGSYEQYF.

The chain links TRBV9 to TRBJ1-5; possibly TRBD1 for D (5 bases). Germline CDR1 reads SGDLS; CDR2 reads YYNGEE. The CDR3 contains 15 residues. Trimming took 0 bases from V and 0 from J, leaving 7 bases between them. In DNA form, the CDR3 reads TGTGCCAGCAGCGTAGCTGGGGGTAGCAATCAGCCCCAGCATTTT. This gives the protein CASSVAGGSNQPQHF. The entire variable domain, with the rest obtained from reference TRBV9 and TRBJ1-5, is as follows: DSGVTQTPKHLITATGQRVTLRCSPRSGDLSVYWYQQSLDQGLQFLIQYYNGEERAKGNILERFSAQQFPDLHSELNLSSLELGDSALYFCASSVAGGSNQPQHFGDGTRLSIL.

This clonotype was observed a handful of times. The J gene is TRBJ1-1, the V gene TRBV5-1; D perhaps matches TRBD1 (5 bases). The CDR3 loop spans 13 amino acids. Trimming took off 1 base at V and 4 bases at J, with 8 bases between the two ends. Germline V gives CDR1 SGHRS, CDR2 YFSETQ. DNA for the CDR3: TGCGCCAGCAGCTTGAGCGGGGCCACTGAAGCTTTCTTT. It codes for CASSLSGATEAFF.

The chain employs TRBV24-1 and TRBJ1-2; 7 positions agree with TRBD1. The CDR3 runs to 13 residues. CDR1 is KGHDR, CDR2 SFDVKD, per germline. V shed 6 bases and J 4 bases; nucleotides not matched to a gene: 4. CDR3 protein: CATSRDSRYGYTF. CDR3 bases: TGTGCCACCAGTAGGGACAGTCGCTATGGCTACACCTTC.

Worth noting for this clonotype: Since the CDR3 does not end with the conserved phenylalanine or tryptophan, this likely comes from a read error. The CDR3 DNA sequence: TGCAGTGCTAGCTCCGGGAGCATCACAGATACGCAGTATTGT. It encodes CSASSGSITDTQYC. V gene TRBV20-1 combines with J gene TRBJ2-3, with a tentative D call TRBD2 (6 bases). The germline V and J ends were trimmed by 3 bases and 2 bases, with 12 bases remaining between them. CDR1 and CDR2 from the germline V gene are DFQATT and SNEGSKA (reference sequence). This CDR3 spans 14 amino acids.

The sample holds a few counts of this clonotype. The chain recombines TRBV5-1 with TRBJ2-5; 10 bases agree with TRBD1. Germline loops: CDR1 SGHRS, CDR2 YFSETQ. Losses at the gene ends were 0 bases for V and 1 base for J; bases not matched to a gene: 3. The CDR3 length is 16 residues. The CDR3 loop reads CASSLGQGARQETQYF. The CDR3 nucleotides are TGCGCCAGCAGCTTGGGACAGGGGGCCCGCCAAGAGACCCAGTACTTC.

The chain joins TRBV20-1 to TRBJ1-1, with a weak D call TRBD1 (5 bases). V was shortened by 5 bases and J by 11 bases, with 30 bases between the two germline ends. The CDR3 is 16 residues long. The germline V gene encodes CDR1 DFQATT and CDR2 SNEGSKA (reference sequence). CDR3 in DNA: TGCAGTGCTGGAAGAAGGGGCCGGGAGGGTCTGGCGGAGGCTTTCTTT. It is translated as CSAGRRGREGLAEAFF.

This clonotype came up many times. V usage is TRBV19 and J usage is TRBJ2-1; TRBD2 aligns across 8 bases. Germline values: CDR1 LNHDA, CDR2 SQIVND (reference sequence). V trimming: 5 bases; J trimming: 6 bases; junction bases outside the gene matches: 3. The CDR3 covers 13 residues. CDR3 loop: CASSGGRRNEQFF. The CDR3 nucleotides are TGTGCCAGTAGTGGCGGGAGGCGCAATGAGCAGTTCTTC.

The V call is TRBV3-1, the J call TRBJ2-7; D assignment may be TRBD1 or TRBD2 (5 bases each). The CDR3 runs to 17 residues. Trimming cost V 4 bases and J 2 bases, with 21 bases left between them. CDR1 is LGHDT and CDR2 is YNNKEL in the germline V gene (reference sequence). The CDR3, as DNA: TGTGCCAGCAGCCCCCTCTCGGCCGGAATGGGGGCCTACGAGCAGTACTTC. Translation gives CASSPLSAGMGAYEQYF.

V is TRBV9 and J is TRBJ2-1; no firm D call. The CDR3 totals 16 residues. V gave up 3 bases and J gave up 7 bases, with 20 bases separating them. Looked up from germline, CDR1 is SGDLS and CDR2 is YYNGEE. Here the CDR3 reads CASSASGPRVGNEQFF. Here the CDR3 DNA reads TGTGCCAGCAGCGCATCGGGCCCCCGGGTGGGGAATGAGCAGTTCTTC.

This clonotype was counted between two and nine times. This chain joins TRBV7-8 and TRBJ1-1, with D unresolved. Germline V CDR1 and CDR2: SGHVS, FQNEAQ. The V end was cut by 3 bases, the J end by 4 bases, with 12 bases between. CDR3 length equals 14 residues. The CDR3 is CASSFELWATEAFF. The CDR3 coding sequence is TGTGCCAGCAGCTTCGAGCTCTGGGCCACTGAAGCTTTCTTT.

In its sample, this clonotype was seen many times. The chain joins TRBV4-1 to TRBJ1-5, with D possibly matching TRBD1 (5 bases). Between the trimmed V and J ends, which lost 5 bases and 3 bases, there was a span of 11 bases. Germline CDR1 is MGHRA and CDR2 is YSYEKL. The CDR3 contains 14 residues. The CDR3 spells CASSAREINQPQHF. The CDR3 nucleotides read TGCGCCAGCAGCGCCAGGGAGATCAATCAGCCCCAGCATTTT.

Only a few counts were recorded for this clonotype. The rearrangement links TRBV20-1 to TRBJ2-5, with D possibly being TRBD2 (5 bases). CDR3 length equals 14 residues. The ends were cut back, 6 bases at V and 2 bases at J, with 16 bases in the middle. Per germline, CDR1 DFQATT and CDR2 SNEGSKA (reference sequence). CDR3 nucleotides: TGCAGTGCCACCGGGCCCCCGGGGCAAGAGACCCAGTACTTC. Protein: CSATGPPGQETQYF.

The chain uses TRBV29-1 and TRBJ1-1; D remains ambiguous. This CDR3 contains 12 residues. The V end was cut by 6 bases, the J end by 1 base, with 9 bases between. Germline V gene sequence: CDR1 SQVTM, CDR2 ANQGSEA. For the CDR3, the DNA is TGCAGCGTCCAATCCAGGAACACTGAAGCTTTCTTT. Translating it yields CSVQSRNTEAFF.